Only a few counts were recorded for the clone carrying this T cell receptor beta chain. The entry originates in a study of T cells in Graves' hyperthyroidism and ophthalmopathy. TCR beta CDR3 sequences were amplified from RNA transcripts. HTBI primers were used for first-round RT-PCR of the TCR CDR3. Via MiXCR, TCRdb re-called the multiplex PCR reads, giving one row per CDR3 protein. Of under 700,000 distinct CDR3 sequences listed, 16% are singletons. The sequence was obtained from a woman younger than 30 with Graves' hyperthyroidism. Sequenced material: blood.

The CDR3: CSALLAGGPGELFF. The CDR3 DNA sequence: TGCAGTGCTCTACTAGCGGGAGGGCCAGGGGAGCTGTTTTTT. This chain links TRBV20-1 with TRBJ2-2; 13 bases line up with TRBD2. This CDR3 has 14 residues. V dropped 5 bases and J dropped 8; count of bases not matched to a gene: 5. CDR1 and CDR2 from the germline V gene are DFQATT and SNEGSKA (reference sequence).